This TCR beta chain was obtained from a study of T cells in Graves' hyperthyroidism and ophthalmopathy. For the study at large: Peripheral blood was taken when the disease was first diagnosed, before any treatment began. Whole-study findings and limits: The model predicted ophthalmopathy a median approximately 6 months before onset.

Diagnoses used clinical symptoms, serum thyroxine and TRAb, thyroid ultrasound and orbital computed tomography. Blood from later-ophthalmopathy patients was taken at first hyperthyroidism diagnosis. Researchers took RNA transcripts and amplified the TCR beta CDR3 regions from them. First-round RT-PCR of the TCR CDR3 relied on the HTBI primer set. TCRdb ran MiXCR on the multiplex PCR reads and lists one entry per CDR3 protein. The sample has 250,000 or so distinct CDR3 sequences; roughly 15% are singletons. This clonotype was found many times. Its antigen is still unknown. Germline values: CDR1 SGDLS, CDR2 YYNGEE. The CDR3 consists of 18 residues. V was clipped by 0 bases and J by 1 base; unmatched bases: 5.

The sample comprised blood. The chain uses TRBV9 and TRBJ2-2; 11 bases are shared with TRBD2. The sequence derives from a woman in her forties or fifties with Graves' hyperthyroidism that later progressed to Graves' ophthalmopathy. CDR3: CASSVGLAGGMNTGELFF. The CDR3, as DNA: TGTGCCAGCAGCGTAGGGCTAGCGGGAGGAATGAACACCGGGGAGCTGTTTTTT. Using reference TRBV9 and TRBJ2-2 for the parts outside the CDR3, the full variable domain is DSGVTQTPKHLITATGQRVTLRCSPRSGDLSVYWYQQSLDQGLQFLIQYYNGEERAKGNILERFSAQQFPDLHSELNLSSLELGDSALYFCASSVGLAGGMNTGELFFGEGSRLTVL.